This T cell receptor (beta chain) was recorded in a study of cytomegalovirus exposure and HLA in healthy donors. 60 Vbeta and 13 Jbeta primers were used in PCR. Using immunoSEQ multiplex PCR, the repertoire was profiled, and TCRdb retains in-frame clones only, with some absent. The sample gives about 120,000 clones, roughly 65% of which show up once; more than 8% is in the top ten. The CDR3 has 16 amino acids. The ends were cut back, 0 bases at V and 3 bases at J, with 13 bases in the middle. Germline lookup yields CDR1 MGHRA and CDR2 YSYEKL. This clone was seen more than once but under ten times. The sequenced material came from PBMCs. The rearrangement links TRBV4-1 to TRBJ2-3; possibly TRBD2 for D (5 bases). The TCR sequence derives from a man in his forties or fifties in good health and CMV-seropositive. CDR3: CASSQEGVRLTDTQYF. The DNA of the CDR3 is TGCGCCAGCAGCCAAGAAGGAGTCAGACTAACAGATACGCAGTATTTT.